The clone carrying this TCR beta chain appeared many times. Antigen specificity is unknown. The data are from a study of metastatic and nonmetastatic thyroid tumors. Overall study: Repertoires were compared across blood and tumor or nodule tissue from malignant and benign thyroid patients. Findings and caveats of the study: Benign nodules were reported to have significantly lower TCR beta diversity than malignant thyroid tumors, in blood and tumor.

Original handling: To classify distant metastasis in papillary thyroid cancer, a model was built from CDR3 differences across clinicopathological groups. TCRdb re-analyzed the PCR reads through MiXCR. These V and J calls are TCRdb output, not the study's own analysis. The data show around 59,000 clones, 15% to 20% seen once. Germline CDR1 SGHRS, CDR2 YFSETQ. This CDR3 spans 19 amino acids. V was clipped by 0 bases and J by 0 bases; unmatched bases: 10. No treatment of any kind had been given to any patient before thyroid surgery. The sequencing sample was made of blood. The J gene is TRBJ1-5, the V gene TRBV5-1; 9 bases agree with TRBD1. The sequence was obtained from a male donor with papillary thyroid cancer or a benign thyroid nodule (not recorded which). Some clones in this sample may be carry-over from other donors' samples. CDR3 nucleotide sequence: TGCGCCAGCAGCTTGGTGGACAGGGGTAAGACCAATAGCAATCAGCCCCAGCATTTT. It codes for CASSLVDRGKTNSNQPQHF.